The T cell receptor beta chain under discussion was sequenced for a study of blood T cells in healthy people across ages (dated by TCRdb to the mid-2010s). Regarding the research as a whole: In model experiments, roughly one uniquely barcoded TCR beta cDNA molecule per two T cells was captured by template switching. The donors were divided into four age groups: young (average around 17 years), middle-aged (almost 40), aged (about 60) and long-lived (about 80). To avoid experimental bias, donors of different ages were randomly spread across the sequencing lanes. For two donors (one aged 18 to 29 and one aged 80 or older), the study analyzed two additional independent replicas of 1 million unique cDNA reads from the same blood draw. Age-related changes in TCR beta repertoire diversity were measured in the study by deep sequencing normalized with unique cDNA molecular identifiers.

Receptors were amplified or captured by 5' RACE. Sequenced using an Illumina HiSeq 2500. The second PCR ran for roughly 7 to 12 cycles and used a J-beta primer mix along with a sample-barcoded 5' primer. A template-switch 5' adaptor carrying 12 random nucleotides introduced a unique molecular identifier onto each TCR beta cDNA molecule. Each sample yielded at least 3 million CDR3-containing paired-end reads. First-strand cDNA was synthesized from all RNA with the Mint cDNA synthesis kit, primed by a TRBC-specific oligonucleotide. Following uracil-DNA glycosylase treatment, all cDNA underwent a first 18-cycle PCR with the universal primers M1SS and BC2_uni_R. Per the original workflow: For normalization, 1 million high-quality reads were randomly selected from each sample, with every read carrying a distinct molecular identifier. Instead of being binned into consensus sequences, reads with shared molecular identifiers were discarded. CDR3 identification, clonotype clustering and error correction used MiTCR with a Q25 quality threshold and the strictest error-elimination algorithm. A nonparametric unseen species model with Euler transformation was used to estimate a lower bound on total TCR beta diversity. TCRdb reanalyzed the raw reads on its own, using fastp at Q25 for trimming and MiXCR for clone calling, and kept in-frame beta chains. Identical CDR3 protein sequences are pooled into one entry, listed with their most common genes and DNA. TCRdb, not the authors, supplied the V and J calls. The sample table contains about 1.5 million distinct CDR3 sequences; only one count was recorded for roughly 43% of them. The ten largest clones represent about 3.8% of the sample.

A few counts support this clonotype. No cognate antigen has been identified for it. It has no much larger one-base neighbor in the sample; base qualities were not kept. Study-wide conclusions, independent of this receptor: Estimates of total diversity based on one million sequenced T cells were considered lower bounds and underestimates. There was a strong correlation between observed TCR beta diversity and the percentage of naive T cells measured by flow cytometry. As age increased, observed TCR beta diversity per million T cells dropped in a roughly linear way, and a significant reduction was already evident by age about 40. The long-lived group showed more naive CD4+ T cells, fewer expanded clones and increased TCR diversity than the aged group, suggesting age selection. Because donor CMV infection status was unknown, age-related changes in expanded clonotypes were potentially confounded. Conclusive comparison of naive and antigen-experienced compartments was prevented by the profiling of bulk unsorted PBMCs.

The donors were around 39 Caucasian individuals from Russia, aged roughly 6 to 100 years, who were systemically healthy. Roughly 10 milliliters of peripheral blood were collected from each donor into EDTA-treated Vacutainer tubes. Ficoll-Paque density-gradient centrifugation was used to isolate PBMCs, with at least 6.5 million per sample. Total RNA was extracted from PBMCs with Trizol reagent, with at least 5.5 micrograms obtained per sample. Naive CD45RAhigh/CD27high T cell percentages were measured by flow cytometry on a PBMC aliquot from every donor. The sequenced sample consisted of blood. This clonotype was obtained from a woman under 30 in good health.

The DNA sequence is as follows: TGTGCCACCAGCAGAGGGGAGGGGGCCGGGGAGCAGTACTTC. It translates as CATSRGEGAGEQYF. The V and J segments used are TRBV15 and TRBJ2-7, with the D gene tentatively TRBD1 or TRBD2, based on 7 matching bases in each. Between the V and J ends, shortened by 1 base and 7 bases respectively, the junction contains 14 bases. CDR1 and CDR2 are drawn from the germline V gene (reference sequence): LNHNV, YYDKDF. Its CDR3 holds 14 amino acids, cysteine through phenylalanine. CDR3 DNA only is kept here, 42 bases in frame from base 1.